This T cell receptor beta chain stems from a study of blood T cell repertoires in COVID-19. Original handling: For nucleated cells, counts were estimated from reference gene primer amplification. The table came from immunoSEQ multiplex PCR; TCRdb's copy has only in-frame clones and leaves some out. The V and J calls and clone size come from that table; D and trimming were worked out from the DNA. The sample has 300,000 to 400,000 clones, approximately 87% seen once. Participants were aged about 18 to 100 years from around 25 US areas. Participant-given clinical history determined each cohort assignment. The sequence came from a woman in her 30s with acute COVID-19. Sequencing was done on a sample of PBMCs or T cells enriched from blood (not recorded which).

DNA of the CDR3: TGTGCCACCAGTGCCGCGGGCGGGAAAAGTAACTATGGCTACACCTTC. Residues: CATSAAGGKSNYGYTF. The chain uses TRBV24-1 and TRBJ1-2; D remains unclear. Trimming cost V 5 bases and J 1 base, with 16 bases left between them. The CDR3 spans 16 residues. In germline, CDR1 is KGHDR, CDR2 SFDVKD.